The T cell receptor beta chain described here comes from a study of blood T cell repertoires in COVID-19. V lost 7 bases and J 0 bases, leaving 10 bases between the germline ends. This CDR3 has 14 residues. Germline loops: CDR1 MNHEY, CDR2 SVGAGI. TCRdb's copy holds only in-frame clones and misses some; the assay was immunoSEQ multiplex PCR. The repertoire holds about 130,000 clones, around 80% seen once, with under 2.5% in the top ten. This receptor was identified in a man between 65 and 85 years old with acute or convalescent COVID-19. The specimen was peripheral blood. V usage is TRBV6-5 and J usage is TRBJ1-3; D unclear. The CDR3 DNA sequence: TGTGCCAGCATTGCAGGTAGCTCTGGAAACACCATATATTTT. Protein sequence: CASIAGSSGNTIYF.